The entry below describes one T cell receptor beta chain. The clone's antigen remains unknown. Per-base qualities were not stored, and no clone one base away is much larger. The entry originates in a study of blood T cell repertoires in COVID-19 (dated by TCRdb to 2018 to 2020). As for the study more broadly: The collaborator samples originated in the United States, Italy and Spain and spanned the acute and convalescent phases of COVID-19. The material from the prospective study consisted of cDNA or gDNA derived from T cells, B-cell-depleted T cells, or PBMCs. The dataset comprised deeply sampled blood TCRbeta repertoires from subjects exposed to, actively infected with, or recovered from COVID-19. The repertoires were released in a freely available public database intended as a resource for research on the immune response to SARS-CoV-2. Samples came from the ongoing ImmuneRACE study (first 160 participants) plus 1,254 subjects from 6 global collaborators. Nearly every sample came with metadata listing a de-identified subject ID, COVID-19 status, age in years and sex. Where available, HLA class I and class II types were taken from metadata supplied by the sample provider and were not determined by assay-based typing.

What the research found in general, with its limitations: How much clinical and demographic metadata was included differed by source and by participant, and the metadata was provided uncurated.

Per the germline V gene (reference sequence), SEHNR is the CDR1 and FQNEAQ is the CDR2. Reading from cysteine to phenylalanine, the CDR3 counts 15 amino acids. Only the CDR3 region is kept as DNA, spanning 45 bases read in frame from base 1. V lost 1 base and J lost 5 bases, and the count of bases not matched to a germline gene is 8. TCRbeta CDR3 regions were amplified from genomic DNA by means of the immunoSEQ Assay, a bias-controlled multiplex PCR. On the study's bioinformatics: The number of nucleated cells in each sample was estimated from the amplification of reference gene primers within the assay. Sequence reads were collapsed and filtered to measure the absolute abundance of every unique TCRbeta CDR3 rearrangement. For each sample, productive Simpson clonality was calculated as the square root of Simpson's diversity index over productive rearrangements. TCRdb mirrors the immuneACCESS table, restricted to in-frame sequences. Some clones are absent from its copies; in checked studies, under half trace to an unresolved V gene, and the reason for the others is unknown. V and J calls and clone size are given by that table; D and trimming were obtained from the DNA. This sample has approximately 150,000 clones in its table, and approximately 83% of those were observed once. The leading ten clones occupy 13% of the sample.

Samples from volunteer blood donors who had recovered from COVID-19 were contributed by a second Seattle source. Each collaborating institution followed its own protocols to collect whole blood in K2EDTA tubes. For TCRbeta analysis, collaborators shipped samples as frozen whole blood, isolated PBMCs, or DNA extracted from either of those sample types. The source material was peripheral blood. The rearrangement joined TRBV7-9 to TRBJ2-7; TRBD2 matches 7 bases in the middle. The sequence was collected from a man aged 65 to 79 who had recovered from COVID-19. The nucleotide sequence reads TGTGCCAGCAGCTTAGTTGGGGGAGGGATTCACGAGCAGTACTTC. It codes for CASSLVGGGIHEQYF.